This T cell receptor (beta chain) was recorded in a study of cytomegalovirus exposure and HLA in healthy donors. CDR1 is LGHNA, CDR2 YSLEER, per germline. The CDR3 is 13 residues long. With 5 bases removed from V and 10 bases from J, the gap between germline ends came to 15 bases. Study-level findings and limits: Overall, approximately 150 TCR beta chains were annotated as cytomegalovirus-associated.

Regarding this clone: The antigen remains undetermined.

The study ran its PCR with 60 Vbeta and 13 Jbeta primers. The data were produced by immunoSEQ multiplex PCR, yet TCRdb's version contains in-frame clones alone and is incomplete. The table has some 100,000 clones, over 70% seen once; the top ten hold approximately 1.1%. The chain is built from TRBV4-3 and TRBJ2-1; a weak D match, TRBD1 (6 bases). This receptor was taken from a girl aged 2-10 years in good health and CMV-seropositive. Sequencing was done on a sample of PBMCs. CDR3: CASSSRQGNEQFF. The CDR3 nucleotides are TGCGCCAGCAGCTCACGCCAGGGGAACGAGCAGTTCTTC.